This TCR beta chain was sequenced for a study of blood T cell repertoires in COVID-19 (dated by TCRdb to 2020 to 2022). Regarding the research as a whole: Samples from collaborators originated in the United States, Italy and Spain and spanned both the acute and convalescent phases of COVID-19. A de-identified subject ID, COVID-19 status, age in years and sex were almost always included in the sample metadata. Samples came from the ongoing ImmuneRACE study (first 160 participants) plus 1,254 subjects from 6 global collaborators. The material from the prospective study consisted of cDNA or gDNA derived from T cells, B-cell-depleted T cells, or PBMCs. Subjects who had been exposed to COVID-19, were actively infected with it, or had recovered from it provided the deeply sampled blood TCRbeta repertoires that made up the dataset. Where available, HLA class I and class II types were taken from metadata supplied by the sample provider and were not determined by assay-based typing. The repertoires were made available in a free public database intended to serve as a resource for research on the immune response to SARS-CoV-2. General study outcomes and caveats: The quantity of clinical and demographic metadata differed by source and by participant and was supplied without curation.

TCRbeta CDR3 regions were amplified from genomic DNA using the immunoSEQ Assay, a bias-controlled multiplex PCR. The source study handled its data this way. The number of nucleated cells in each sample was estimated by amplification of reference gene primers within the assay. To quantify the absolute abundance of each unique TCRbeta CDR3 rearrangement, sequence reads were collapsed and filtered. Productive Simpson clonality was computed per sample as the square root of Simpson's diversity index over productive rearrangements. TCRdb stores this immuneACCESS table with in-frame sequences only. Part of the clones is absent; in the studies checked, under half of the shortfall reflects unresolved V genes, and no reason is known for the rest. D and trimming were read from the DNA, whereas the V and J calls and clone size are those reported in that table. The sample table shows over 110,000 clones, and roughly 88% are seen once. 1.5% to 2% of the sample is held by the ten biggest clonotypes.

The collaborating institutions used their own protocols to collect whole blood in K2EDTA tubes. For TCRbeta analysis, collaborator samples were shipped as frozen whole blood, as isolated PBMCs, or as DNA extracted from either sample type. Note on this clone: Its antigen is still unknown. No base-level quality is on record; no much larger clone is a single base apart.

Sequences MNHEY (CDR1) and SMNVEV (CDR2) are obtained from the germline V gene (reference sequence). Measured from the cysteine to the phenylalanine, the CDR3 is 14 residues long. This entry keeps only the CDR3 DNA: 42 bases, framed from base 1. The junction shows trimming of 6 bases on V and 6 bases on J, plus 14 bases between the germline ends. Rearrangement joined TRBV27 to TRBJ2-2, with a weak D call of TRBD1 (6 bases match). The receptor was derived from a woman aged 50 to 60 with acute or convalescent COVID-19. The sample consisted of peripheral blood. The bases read TGTGCCAGCAGCCTTGACTGGACAGCCGGGGAGCTGTTTTTT. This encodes CASSLDWTAGELFF.